This T cell receptor (beta chain) was obtained from a study of identical twins. Each CDR3 protein gets one entry after TCRdb re-called the 5' RACE reads with MiXCR. The data show 500,000 or so distinct CDR3 sequences, over 11% seen once. Germline-derived CDR1 and CDR2 are KGHSH and LQKENI. This CDR3 comprises 14 residues. V was shortened by 3 bases and J by 1 base, with 10 bases between the two germline ends. This sample also appeared in a second study, on yellow fever vaccine responses in identical twins.

Sequenced input: CD4+ T cells sorted from blood. The receptor comes from a woman under 30 in good health. This rearrangement joins TRBV18 to TRBJ2-7; D remains unclear. The CDR3 DNA is TGTGCCAGCTCACCCGGTCCGGGTTCCTACGAGCAGTACTTC. This codes for CASSPGPGSYEQYF. The full variable domain, with the rest looked up from reference TRBV18 and TRBJ2-7, is NAGVMQNPRHLVRRRGQEARLRCSPMKGHSHVYWYRQLPEEGLKFMVYLQKENIIDESGMPKERFSAEFPKEGPSILRIQQVVRGDSAAYFCASSPGPGSYEQYFGPGTRLTVT.